The 2 T cell receptor beta chains presented below share a single source sample, sequenced in a study of blood T cells in healthy people across ages (dated by TCRdb to between 2014 and 2017). Library preparation employed 5' RACE. TCRdb names Illumina HiSeq 2500 as the instrument used. The second PCR ran for about 6 to 11 cycles and used a J-beta primer mix along with a sample-barcoded 5' primer. TCRdb ran its own pipeline on the public reads, namely fastp trimming at Q25 and MiXCR clone calling, and kept in-frame beta chains. Every CDR3 protein is listed once, alongside the most common genes and DNA of its rows. This sample gives around 800,000 distinct CDR3 sequences in total; roughly 44% of them show up just once. The leading ten clones occupy around 18% of the sample. The source material was blood. The receptors originated from a man aged 60-69 years in good health.

This clonotype was observed many times. This chain uses TRBV5-1 with TRBJ2-3, with TRBD1 matching over 9 bases. J lost 5 bases, V lost 4 bases, and 8 bases had no gene match. The CDR3 sequence is 15 residues long. Germline CDR1 reads SGHRS; CDR2 reads YFSETQ. The DNA for the CDR3 is TGCGCCAGCAGCCCGGGACAGGGTGTTAGAGATACGCAGTATTTT. Translated, it gives CASSPGQGVRDTQYF.

The chain couples TRBV4-1 to TRBJ2-7, with TRBD1 matching over 8 bases. Germline CDR1 and CDR2: MGHRA and YSYEKL. With 4 bases clipped from V and 3 bases from J, the junction kept 8 bases outside the gene matches. The CDR3 has 15 residues. The CDR3 DNA is TGCGCCAGCAGCCCAAAGACAGGGGTCCTCTACGAGCAGTACTTC. Encoded protein: CASSPKTGVLYEQYF.